What follows are 21 T cell receptor beta chains derived from one specimen sequenced in a study of blood T cell repertoires in COVID-19. TCRdb's table, derived via immunoSEQ multiplex PCR, lists solely in-frame clones and lacks some. Among about 62,000 clones, approximately 92% were seen once, and the ten largest hold 18%. Sequencing used peripheral blood. All receptors come from a woman aged 60-75 years with COVID-19, enrolled during active disease.

The rearrangement links TRBV30 to TRBJ1-1; a possible D gene is TRBD1 (6 bases). V shed 7 bases and J shed 4 bases, with 13 bases lying between them. The CDR3 covers 12 residues. Per germline, CDR1 GTSNPN and CDR2 SVGIG (reference sequence). The CDR3 nucleotides are TGTGCCTTGCACAGGGAGAGCACTGAAGCTTTCTTT. Encoded protein: CALHRESTEAFF.

The CDR3 reads CAIRHSGTDTQYF. CDR3 DNA: TGTGCCATCAGGCATAGCGGCACAGATACGCAGTATTTT. The rearrangement links TRBV10-3 to TRBJ2-3, with TRBD2 as a possible D gene (5 bases). The germline V gene has CDR1 ENHRY and CDR2 SYGVKD. Trimming cost V 6 bases and J 1 base, with 8 bases left between them. The CDR3 is 13 amino acids.

This clone has only one observation. This chain connects TRBV7-2 to TRBJ2-3, with 8 nucleotides matching TRBD1. The germline gives CDR1 SGHTA, CDR2 FQGNSA. There are 15 residues in the CDR3. V lost 5 bases and J lost 6; bases outside the gene matches: 10. The CDR3, as DNA: TGTGCCAGCAGCACCGGACAGGGACGGTATGATACGCAGTATTTT. Translation: CASSTGQGRYDTQYF.

The rearrangement joins TRBV2 to TRBJ1-4; no clear D. Trimming cost V 8 bases and J 5 bases, with 21 bases left between them. The CDR3 consists of 16 residues. Germline V gene sequence: CDR1 SNHLY, CDR2 FYNNEI. CDR3 sequence (DNA): TGTGCCAGCGGACGGACTTGGCAAGCGAAGAATGAAAAACTGTTTTTT. Translation gives CASGRTWQAKNEKLFF.

CDR3 loop: CASSSQTGSYEQYF. CDR3 sequence (DNA): TGTGCCAGCAGCTCCCAAACAGGGTCCTACGAGCAGTACTTC. V usage is TRBV7-9 and J usage is TRBJ2-7, with D perhaps matching TRBD1 (6 bases). The germline CDR1 and CDR2 sequences are SEHNR and FQNEAQ (reference sequence). Trimming removed 4 bases from V and 1 base from J, with 11 bases in between. The CDR3 totals 14 residues. Combining the CDR3 with reference TRBV7-9 and TRBJ2-7 gives the whole variable domain DTGVSQNPRHKITKRGQNVTFRCDPISEHNRLYWYRQTLGQGPEFLTYFQNEAQLEKSRLLSDRFSAERPKGSFSTLEIQRTEQGDSAMYLCASSSQTGSYEQYFGPGTRLTVT.

This CDR3 is CASSYFPGSHTGELFF. CDR3 DNA sequence: TGTGCCAGCAGTTACTTTCCAGGGTCTCACACCGGGGAGCTGTTTTTT. This chain joins TRBV6-2 or TRBV6-3 and TRBJ2-2; TRBD1 might be the D (5 bases). Trimming cost V 1 base and J 3 bases, with 12 bases left between them. This CDR3 is 16 amino acids long. Germline CDR1 MNHEY, CDR2 SVGEGT.

The CDR3 reads CASSPGQGQYF. The CDR3 DNA reads as TGTGCCAGCTCACCAGGCCAGGGCCAGTACTTC. The gene calls are TRBV18 and TRBJ2-5; a weak D match, TRBD1 (5 bases). The germline V gene encodes CDR1 KGHSH and CDR2 LQKENI. V gave up 2 bases and J gave up 10 bases, with 8 bases separating them. The CDR3 covers 11 residues.

This clone was found once. The chain carries TRBV7-9 and TRBJ1-4; tentative D call: TRBD1 (5 bases). The CDR3 sequence is 13 residues long. The germline V and J ends were trimmed by 8 bases and 13 bases, with 20 bases remaining between them. CDR1 and CDR2 from the germline V gene are SEHNR and FQNEAQ (reference sequence). CDR3 residues: CASDTGPKGGLFF. CDR3 DNA: TGTGCCAGCGATACAGGCCCCAAGGGAGGACTGTTTTTT.

The chain recombines TRBV7-8 with TRBJ2-3; TRBD2 might be the D (5 bases). Trimming cost V 0 bases and J 3 bases, with 19 bases left between them. This CDR3 comprises 18 residues. Per the germline V gene, CDR1 is SGHVS and CDR2 is FQNEAQ. The CDR3 protein is CASSLAGFGSFVTDTQYF. CDR3 nucleotide sequence: TGTGCCAGCAGCTTAGCGGGGTTTGGGAGTTTTGTGACAGATACGCAGTATTTT.

The chain couples TRBV6-1 to TRBJ1-5, with 10 bases matching TRBD1. The junction had 5 bases not matched to a gene; V was cut back by 2 bases and J by 7 bases. The germline V gene encodes CDR1 MNHNS and CDR2 SASEGT. This CDR3 is built from 15 residues. The CDR3 protein is CASSELGQGWQPQHF. As DNA, the CDR3 is TGTGCCAGCAGTGAACTGGGACAGGGGTGGCAGCCCCAGCATTTT.

This chain joins TRBV6-2 or TRBV6-3 and TRBJ2-7; the D gene is possibly TRBD1 (6 bases). There are 11 residues in the CDR3. Looked up from germline, CDR1 is MNHEY and CDR2 is SVGEGT. V gave up 6 bases and J gave up 3 bases, with 6 bases separating them. The CDR3 spells CASSRGYEQYF. The CDR3 DNA follows: TGTGCCAGCAGCAGGGGCTACGAGCAGTACTTC.

The CDR3 loop reads CASSAWTGSDEQFF. CDR3 nucleotides: TGTGCCAGCAGCGCTTGGACAGGGAGCGATGAGCAGTTCTTC. The rearrangement uses TRBV5-5 and TRBJ2-1; TRBD1 matches at 8 bases. Germline trimming cut 4 bases from V and 8 bases from J; bases unmatched to any gene: 8. CDR1 is SGHKS and CDR2 is YYEKEE in the germline V gene (reference sequence). CDR3 length equals 14 residues.

The J gene is TRBJ2-3, the V gene TRBV19; 8 positions match TRBD1. Germline assignment: CDR1 LNHDA and CDR2 SQIVND (reference sequence). Unmatched junction bases numbered 4, after V lost 5 bases and J lost 3 bases. The CDR3 is 14 residues long. This chain's CDR3 is CASSQGQGTDTQYF. In DNA form, the CDR3 reads TGTGCCAGTAGTCAAGGACAGGGTACAGATACGCAGTATTTT.

The V call is TRBV28, the J call TRBJ1-5; D is perhaps TRBD1 (5 bases). The CDR3 loop spans 17 amino acids. V lost 3 bases and J 7 bases, leaving 22 bases between the germline ends. CDR1 and CDR2 from the germline V gene are MDHEN and SYDVKM. DNA of the CDR3: TGTGCCAGCAGTTTCGTTGGGGCCGGGGGAAGATTGCAGCCCCAGCATTTT. Translating it yields CASSFVGAGGRLQPQHF.

In this sample, this clone turned up a few times. J is TRBJ1-2 and V is TRBV12-3 or TRBV12-4; the D gene is possibly TRBD1 (6 bases). V gave up 6 bases and J gave up 11 bases, with 13 bases separating them. The length of the CDR3 is 11 residues. The CDR3 spells CASRRTVVYTF. Written as DNA, the CDR3 is TGTGCCAGCAGGAGGACAGTGGTTTACACCTTC.

The genes are TRBV4-3 and TRBJ1-5, with TRBD1 as a possible D gene (6 bases). The V gene's germline CDR1 is LGHNA and CDR2 YSLEER. The ends were cut back, 1 base at V and 6 bases at J, with 22 bases in the middle. CDR3 length: 18 residues. CDR3 DNA sequence: TGCGCCAGCAGCCAAGTTCTGTCAACGGCAGGGGCGATTCAGCCCCAGCATTTT. It yields the protein CASSQVLSTAGAIQPQHF.

This clone was recorded once. This rearrangement joins TRBV9 to TRBJ2-1, with 14 positions matching TRBD2. CDR1 is SGDLS, CDR2 YYNGEE, per germline. The CDR3 covers 19 residues. J gave up 8 bases and V 1 base, and 14 bases lay outside the gene matches. The CDR3 here is CASSVTLGTSGSNIHEQFF. The CDR3, as DNA: TGTGCCAGCAGCGTAACCCTCGGGACTAGCGGGAGCAATATCCATGAGCAGTTCTTC.

V gene TRBV28 combines with J gene TRBJ1-2, with 9 bases identical to TRBD1. CDR3 size: 15 residues. Germline V lookup: CDR1 MDHEN, CDR2 SYDVKM. V lost 4 bases and J lost 2; bases outside the gene matches: 5. CDR3 sequence: CASSWGGQGNYGYTF. DNA for the CDR3: TGTGCCAGCAGTTGGGGCGGACAGGGGAACTATGGCTACACCTTC.

The J gene is TRBJ2-2, the V gene TRBV30, with 10 bases aligning to TRBD2. Germline-derived CDR1 and CDR2 are GTSNPN and SVGIG (reference sequence). The CDR3 has 14 amino acids. The J segment lost 1 base and the V segment lost 8 bases, leaving 4 bases of the junction unmatched. The chain's CDR3 is CAGRLAGNTGELFF. The CDR3, as DNA: TGTGCCGGAAGACTAGCGGGGAACACCGGGGAGCTGTTTTTT.

The gene calls are TRBV29-1 and TRBJ2-7, with TRBD2 matching over 9 bases. The V gene end was trimmed by 6 bases and the J gene end by 2 bases; junction bases not matched to a gene: 5. From germline, CDR1 is SQVTM and CDR2 ANQGSEA. There are 13 residues in the CDR3. The DNA for the CDR3 is TGCAGCGTAATGACTAGCGGTACCTACGAGCAGTACTTC. Translating gives CSVMTSGTYEQYF.

This clone was counted once. This chain uses TRBV19 with TRBJ2-7; 7 bases fit TRBD2. The CDR3 sequence is 14 residues long. V trimming: 3 bases; J trimming: 0 bases; junction bases outside the gene matches: 2. From germline, CDR1 is LNHDA and CDR2 SQIVND (reference sequence). The chain's CDR3 is CASSIAGDSYEQYF. In nucleotides, the CDR3 is TGTGCCAGTAGTATCGCGGGAGACTCCTACGAGCAGTACTTC.